This section outlines one T cell receptor beta chain sequence together with its context. Coverage ceases 3 residues before the CDR3 finishes, and the germline J gene fills in the end. Here immunoSEQ multiplex PCR was the method, and the copy in TCRdb shows in-frame clones only, minus some. The sample table sets out about 40,000 clones. The CDR3 length is 14 residues. The V end lost 5 bases, the J end lost 6 bases, and 15 bases lay between the germline ends. Germline CDR1 SGHVS, CDR2 FNYEAQ. The data are from a study of T cells in women clearing cervical HPV infection. Study at large: For cases, blood was sampled a median about 160 days after lesion detection, interquartile range roughly 90 to 230 days.

The receptor was derived from a woman aged 18 to 75 with a cervical HPV16 infection that either progressed to CIN3+ or cleared (not recorded which). V and J are TRBV7-6 and TRBJ2-3, with D possibly being TRBD2 (6 bases). Source material: blood buffy coat. Partial CDR3 DNA: TGTGCCAGCAGCCAAGGGACTGCCTCCGATACG. Protein product: CASSQGTASDT. Given in full, the CDR3 is CASSQGTASDTQYF.